Included here is one T cell receptor (beta chain) sequence, with context. Antigen: not known. This record comes from a study of radiation and T cells in renal cell carcinoma. Notes on the study in general: Top tumor clonotypes rose in blood 2 weeks post-radiation, then contracted.

The table came from immunoSEQ multiplex PCR; TCRdb's copy has only in-frame clones and leaves some out. The sample includes about 77,000 clones, 70% to 90% seen only once; the top ten take over 2%. The V gene's germline CDR1 is GTSNPN and CDR2 SVGIG (reference sequence). This CDR3 spans 11 amino acids. The V and J ends lost 2 bases and 5 bases respectively, with 6 bases between them. Time point meaning: blood 4 weeks post-SBRT, at nephrectomy. Noted treatment: 15 Gy SBRT to primary tumor, nephrectomy 4 weeks later. Nephrectomy followed 15 Gy stereotactic body radiation by 4 weeks. The clonotype comes from a woman in her sixties with renal cell carcinoma. Sequenced material: blood, taken from a patient whose treatment included radiotherapy and nephrectomy. The chain combines TRBV30 with TRBJ1-1, with D unclear. The CDR3 DNA reads as TGTGCCTGGAGTTATAGGACTGAAGCTTTCTTT. It translates to CAWSYRTEAFF.